The source of this TCR beta chain is a study of cytomegalovirus exposure and HLA in healthy donors. The PCR was carried out with 60 Vbeta primers and 13 Jbeta primers. Profiled with immunoSEQ multiplex PCR; TCRdb holds only in-frame clones, not every one. This table holds around 140,000 clones, approximately 8.9% found once. CDR3 length equals 14 residues. V lost 3 bases and J lost 7, with 13 bases in between. Germline V gene sequence: CDR1 SGHVS, CDR2 FQNEAQ. The specimen was PBMCs. This TCR came from a woman in her 40s in good health and CMV-seropositive. J is TRBJ1-5 and V is TRBV7-8, with D perhaps TRBD1 (5 bases). CDR3 loop: CASSLGGESQPQHF. The CDR3 DNA is TGTGCCAGCAGCTTGGGGGGGGAGAGCCAGCCCCAGCATTTT.